A single sample gave rise to the 17 T cell receptor beta chains below, sequenced in a study of blood T cell repertoires in COVID-19. The table came from immunoSEQ multiplex PCR; TCRdb's copy has only in-frame clones and leaves some out. The sample carries around 200,000 clones, roughly 85% recorded once. The specimen sequenced was peripheral blood. These receptors came from a man aged 55 to 70 with acute or convalescent COVID-19.

The V and J genes are TRBV5-1 and TRBJ1-5; 11 bases match TRBD1. Germline CDR1 SGHRS, CDR2 YFSETQ. The CDR3 is 16 amino acids. The J segment lost 1 base and the V segment lost 4 bases, leaving 4 bases of the junction unmatched. This chain's CDR3 is CASSAGTGGSNQPQHF. Written as DNA, the CDR3 is TGCGCCAGCAGCGCGGGGACAGGGGGAAGCAATCAGCCCCAGCATTTT. Full variable domain (rest looked up from reference TRBV5-1 and TRBJ1-5): KAGVTQTPRYLIKTRGQQVTLSCSPISGHRSVSWYQQTPGQGLQFLFEYFSETQRNKGNFPGRFSGRQFSNSRSEMNVSTLELGDSALYLCASSAGTGGSNQPQHFGDGTRLSIL.

The V and J genes are TRBV19 and TRBJ2-3, with unresolved D. CDR3 size: 13 residues. The germline CDR1 and CDR2 sequences are LNHDA and SQIVND (reference sequence). Trimming pared 4 bases from V and 7 bases from J, leaving 12 bases between. The CDR3, as DNA: TGTGCCAGTAGTAACTTGTCGCCAAATACGCAGTATTTT. Translation: CASSNLSPNTQYF.

V and J are TRBV7-9 and TRBJ2-3, with TRBD2 as a possible D gene (5 bases). V was cut by 5 bases and J by 1 base, with 13 bases left in between. The CDR3 consists of 15 residues. CDR1 and CDR2 (germline): SEHNR, FQNEAQ (reference sequence). CDR3 protein: CASSPGRIGTDTQYF. CDR3 in DNA: TGTGCCAGCAGCCCTGGGAGAATAGGCACAGATACGCAGTATTTT.

V gene TRBV27 combines with J gene TRBJ1-6, with TRBD1 as a possible D gene (5 bases). There are 15 residues in the CDR3. V was cut by 9 bases and J by 3 bases, with 15 bases left in between. CDR1 is MNHEY, CDR2 SMNVEV, per germline (reference sequence). CDR3 bases: TGTGCCAGTCGGGTTGGGGCAGACTATAATTCACCCCTCCACTTT. Translating it yields CASRVGADYNSPLHF.

J is TRBJ1-3 and V is TRBV18, with unresolved D. In germline, CDR1 is KGHSH, CDR2 LQKENI. The CDR3 is 14 residues long. V lost 2 bases and J lost 4, with 9 bases in between. The CDR3 sequence is CASSPGEAGNTIYF. CDR3 in DNA: TGTGCCAGCTCACCAGGGGAGGCCGGAAACACCATATATTTT.

The rearrangement joins TRBV7-9 to TRBJ2-6; 10 nucleotides match TRBD1. V lost 3 bases to trimming and J lost 0 bases; unmatched junction nucleotides: 2. The CDR3 sequence is 17 residues long. CDR1 and CDR2 from the germline V gene are SEHNR and FQNEAQ (reference sequence). This CDR3 reads CASSLGTGVSGANVLTF. The CDR3 DNA reads TGTGCCAGCAGCTTGGGGACAGGGGTCTCTGGGGCCAACGTCCTGACTTTC.

The genes are TRBV18 and TRBJ2-1; unclear D gene. CDR1 is KGHSH, CDR2 LQKENI, per germline. The CDR3 runs 13 residues. With 0 bases removed from V and 5 bases from J, the gap between germline ends came to 5 bases. The CDR3 DNA is TGTGCCAGCTCACCACCAGGAGACAATGAGCAGTTCTTC. This codes for CASSPPGDNEQFF.

V is TRBV5-1 and J is TRBJ2-5, with a tentative D call TRBD2 (6 bases). Germline V gene lookup returns CDR1 SGHRS and CDR2 YFSETQ. The CDR3 is 15 residues long. Trimming left V 3 bases short and J 3 bases short, with 15 bases between. DNA of the CDR3: TGCGCCAGCAGCTCAGGGACTTACGGGAAAGAGACCCAGTACTTC. Amino acids: CASSSGTYGKETQYF. Variable domain in full (rest from reference TRBV5-1 and TRBJ2-5): KAGVTQTPRYLIKTRGQQVTLSCSPISGHRSVSWYQQTPGQGLQFLFEYFSETQRNKGNFPGRFSGRQFSNSRSEMNVSTLELGDSALYLCASSSGTYGKETQYFGPGTRLLVL.

This sequence joins TRBV24-1 and TRBJ2-5; 13 nucleotides match TRBD2. CDR3 length: 15 amino acids. After removal of 4 bases from V and 9 bases from J, the junction contained 7 bases not matched to a gene. The germline CDR1 and CDR2 sequences are KGHDR and SFDVKD. The CDR3 DNA sequence: TGTGCCACCAGTGACCCCGGGACTAGCGGGACCCCCCAGTACTTC. Protein sequence: CATSDPGTSGTPQYF.

This sequence joins TRBV5-1 and TRBJ2-5, with 9 nucleotides matching TRBD1. The CDR3 is 15 amino acids. Germline CDR1 SGHRS, CDR2 YFSETQ. V lost 4 bases to trimming and J lost 2 bases; unmatched junction nucleotides: 6. The CDR3 nucleotides are TGCGCCAGCAGCCCCCATGGGACAGGGCAAGAGACCCAGTACTTC. Amino acid sequence: CASSPHGTGQETQYF.

This sequence joins TRBV4-1 and TRBJ1-5, with no clear D. The length of the CDR3 is 15 residues. Germline assignment: CDR1 MGHRA and CDR2 YSYEKL. V shed 1 base and J shed 6 bases, with 13 bases lying between them. In nucleotides, the CDR3 is TGCGCCAGCAGCCAAGGAACGGTACGGGGTCAGCCCCAGCATTTT. This encodes CASSQGTVRGQPQHF.

The V gene is TRBV5-5, the J gene TRBJ1-2; D call uncertain. The V gene lost 0 bases and the J gene lost 7 bases, with 10 bases spanning the gap. The CDR3 totals 13 residues. Germline V CDR1 and CDR2: SGHKS, YYEKEE (reference sequence). The CDR3 loop is CASSLAPGPGYTF. CDR3 DNA: TGTGCCAGCAGCTTGGCCCCAGGCCCTGGCTACACCTTC.

The chain recombines TRBV15 with TRBJ1-1; perhaps TRBD1 as D (6 bases). The CDR3 is 15 residues long. Trimming took 3 bases from V and 4 from J, leaving 15 bases between them. Germline assignment: CDR1 LNHNV and CDR2 YYDKDF (reference sequence). DNA for the CDR3: TGTGCCACCAGCAGCAGGGGCCAGTTGGGCACTGAAGCTTTCTTT. It specifies CATSSRGQLGTEAFF.

This clone was detected only once. V and J are TRBV28 and TRBJ2-7, with 11 bases identical to TRBD2. This CDR3 is built from 16 residues. The germline V gene has CDR1 MDHEN and CDR2 SYDVKM. The V and J ends lost 5 bases and 2 bases, in that order; junction bases with no gene match: 8. The CDR3 nucleotides are TGTGCCAGCAGTCCCACCGGGACTAGCGGCACCTACGAGCAGTACTTC. It encodes CASSPTGTSGTYEQYF.

This rearrangement joins TRBV19 to TRBJ2-2; 8 nucleotides match TRBD1. The junction had 17 bases not matched to a gene; V was cut back by 7 bases and J by 4 bases. The CDR3 is made up of 18 amino acids. Germline lookup yields CDR1 LNHDA and CDR2 SQIVND (reference sequence). DNA for the CDR3: TGTGCCAGTAACTATGCGGGCTCCGGGACAGGATTCACCGGGGAGCTGTTTTTT. Residues: CASNYAGSGTGFTGELFF.

V gene TRBV27 combines with J gene TRBJ1-5, with TRBD1 matching 7 bases. V dropped 5 bases and J dropped 2; count of bases not matched to a gene: 6. The CDR3 has 15 amino acids. Germline CDR1 reads MNHEY; CDR2 reads SMNVEV (reference sequence). CDR3 region: CASSREGGGNQPQHF. CDR3 nucleotide sequence: TGTGCCAGCAGTCGGGAAGGGGGCGGCAATCAGCCCCAGCATTTT.

The CDR3 reads CASSWTSGPGNEQFF. CDR3 DNA: TGTGCCAGCAGCTGGACTAGCGGGCCTGGGAATGAGCAGTTCTTC. The gene calls are TRBV7-3 and TRBJ2-1, with 11 bases aligning to TRBD2. After removal of 4 bases from V and 7 bases from J, the junction contained 6 bases not matched to a gene. The CDR3 loop spans 15 amino acids. Germline V CDR1 and CDR2: SGHTA, FQGTGA.